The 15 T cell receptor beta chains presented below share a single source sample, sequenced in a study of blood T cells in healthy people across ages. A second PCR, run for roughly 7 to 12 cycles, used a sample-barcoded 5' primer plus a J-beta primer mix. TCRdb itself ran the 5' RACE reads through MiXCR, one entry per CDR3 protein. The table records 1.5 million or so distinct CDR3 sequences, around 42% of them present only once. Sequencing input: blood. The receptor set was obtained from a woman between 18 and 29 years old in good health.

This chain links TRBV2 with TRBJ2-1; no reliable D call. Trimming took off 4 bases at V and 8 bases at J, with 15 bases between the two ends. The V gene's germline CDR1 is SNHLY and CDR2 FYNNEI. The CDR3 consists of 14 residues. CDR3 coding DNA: TGTGCCAGCAGTGTAATGGGTTTTGGGGATGAGCAGTTCTTC. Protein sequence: CASSVMGFGDEQFF.

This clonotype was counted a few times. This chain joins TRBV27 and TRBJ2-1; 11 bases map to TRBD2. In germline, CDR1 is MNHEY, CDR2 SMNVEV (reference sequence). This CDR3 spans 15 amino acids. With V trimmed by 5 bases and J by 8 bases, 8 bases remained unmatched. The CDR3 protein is CASSVTSGSYHEQFF. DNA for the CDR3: TGTGCCAGCAGTGTCACTAGCGGGAGTTACCATGAGCAGTTCTTC.

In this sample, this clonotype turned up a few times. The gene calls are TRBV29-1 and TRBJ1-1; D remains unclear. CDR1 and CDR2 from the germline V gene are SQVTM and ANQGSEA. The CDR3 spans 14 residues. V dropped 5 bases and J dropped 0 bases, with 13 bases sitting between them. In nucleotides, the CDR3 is TGCAGCGTTCGACCGGACGGACTGAACACTGAAGCTTTCTTT. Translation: CSVRPDGLNTEAFF.

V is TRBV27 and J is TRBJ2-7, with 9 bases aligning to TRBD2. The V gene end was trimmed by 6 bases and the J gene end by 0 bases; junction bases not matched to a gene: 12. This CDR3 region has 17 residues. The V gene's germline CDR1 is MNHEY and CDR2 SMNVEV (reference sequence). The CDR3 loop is CASSYGRSGGLSYEQYF. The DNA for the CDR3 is TGTGCCAGCAGCTATGGTCGAAGCGGGGGGCTCTCCTACGAGCAGTACTTC.

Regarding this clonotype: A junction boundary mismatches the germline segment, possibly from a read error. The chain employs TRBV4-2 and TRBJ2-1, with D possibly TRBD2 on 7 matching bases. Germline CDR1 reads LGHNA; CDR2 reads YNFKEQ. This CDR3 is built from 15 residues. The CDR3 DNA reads TGTGCCAGCAGCCAGAGCGGGACAACCTACAAGGAGCAGTTCTTC. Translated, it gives CASSQSGTTYKEQFF.

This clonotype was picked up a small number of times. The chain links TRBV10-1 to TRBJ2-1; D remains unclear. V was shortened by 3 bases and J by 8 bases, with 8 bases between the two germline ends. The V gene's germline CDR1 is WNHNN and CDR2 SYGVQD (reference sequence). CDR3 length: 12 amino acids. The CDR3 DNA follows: TGCGCCAGCAGTGACCCGGCGGATGAGCAGTTCTTC. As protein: CASSDPADEQFF.

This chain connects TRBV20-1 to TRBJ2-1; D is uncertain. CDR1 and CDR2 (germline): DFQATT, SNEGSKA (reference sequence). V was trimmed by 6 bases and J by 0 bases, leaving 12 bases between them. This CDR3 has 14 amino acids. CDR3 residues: CSAHDQPSYNEQFF. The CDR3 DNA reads TGCAGTGCCCATGATCAACCCTCCTACAATGAGCAGTTCTTC.

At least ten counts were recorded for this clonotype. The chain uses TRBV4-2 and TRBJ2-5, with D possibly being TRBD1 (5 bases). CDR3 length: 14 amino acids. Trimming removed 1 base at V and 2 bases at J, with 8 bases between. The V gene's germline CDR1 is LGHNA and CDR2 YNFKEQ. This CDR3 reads CASSQGTLQETQYF. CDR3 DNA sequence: TGTGCCAGCAGCCAAGGGACACTACAAGAGACCCAGTACTTC.

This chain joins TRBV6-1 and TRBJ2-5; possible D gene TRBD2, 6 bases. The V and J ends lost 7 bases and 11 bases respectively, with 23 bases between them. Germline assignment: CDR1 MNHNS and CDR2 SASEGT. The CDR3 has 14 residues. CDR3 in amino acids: CASNGPGMTGEQYF. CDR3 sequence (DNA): TGTGCCAGCAATGGGCCCGGAATGACGGGGGAGCAGTACTTC.

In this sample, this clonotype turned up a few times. The DNA of the CDR3 is TGTGCCAGCAGTTCCCGGACTAGCGGCTACGAGCAGTACTTC. Protein product: CASSSRTSGYEQYF. The V and J genes are TRBV6-1 and TRBJ2-7; 10 positions match TRBD2. V shed 5 bases and J 3 bases; nucleotides not matched to a gene: 4. The CDR3 runs to 14 residues. CDR1 is MNHNS and CDR2 is SASEGT in the germline V gene.

The CDR3 DNA reads TGTGCCACCAGCAGAGAGGGACTGTCCTACGAGCAGTACTTC. Translated, it gives CATSREGLSYEQYF. V usage is TRBV15 and J usage is TRBJ2-7; maybe TRBD2 (6 bases). Germline CDR1 LNHNV, CDR2 YYDKDF (reference sequence). CDR3 length: 14 residues. Trimming stripped 0 bases from V and 1 base from J, with 7 bases between.

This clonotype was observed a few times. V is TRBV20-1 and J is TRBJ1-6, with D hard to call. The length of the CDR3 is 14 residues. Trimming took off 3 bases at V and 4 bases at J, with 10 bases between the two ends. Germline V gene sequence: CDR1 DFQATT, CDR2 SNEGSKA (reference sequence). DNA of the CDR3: TGCAGTGCTAGGGCAGGAGTTTATAATTCACCCCTCCACTTT. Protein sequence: CSARAGVYNSPLHF.

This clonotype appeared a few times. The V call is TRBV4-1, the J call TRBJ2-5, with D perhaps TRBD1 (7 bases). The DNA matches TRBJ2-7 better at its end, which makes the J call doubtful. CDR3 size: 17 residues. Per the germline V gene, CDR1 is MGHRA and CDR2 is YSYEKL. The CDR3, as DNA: TGCGCCAGCAGTCATCCTGGGGGGAGACAGGGCGTCTACGAGCAGTACTTC. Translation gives CASSHPGGRQGVYEQYF.

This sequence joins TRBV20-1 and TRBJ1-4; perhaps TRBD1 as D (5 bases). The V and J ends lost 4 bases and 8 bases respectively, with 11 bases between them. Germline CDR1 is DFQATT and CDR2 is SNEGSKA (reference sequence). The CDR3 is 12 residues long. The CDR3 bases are TGCAGTGCTATCGGGGGGGAAGAAAAACTGTTTTTT. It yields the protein CSAIGGEEKLFF.

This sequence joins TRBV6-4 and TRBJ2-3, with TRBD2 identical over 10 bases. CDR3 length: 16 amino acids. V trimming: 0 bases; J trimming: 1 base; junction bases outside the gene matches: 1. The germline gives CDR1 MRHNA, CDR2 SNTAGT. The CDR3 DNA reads TGTGCCAGCAGTGACTCAGGGACTAGCGGCACAGATACGCAGTATTTT. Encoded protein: CASSDSGTSGTDTQYF.